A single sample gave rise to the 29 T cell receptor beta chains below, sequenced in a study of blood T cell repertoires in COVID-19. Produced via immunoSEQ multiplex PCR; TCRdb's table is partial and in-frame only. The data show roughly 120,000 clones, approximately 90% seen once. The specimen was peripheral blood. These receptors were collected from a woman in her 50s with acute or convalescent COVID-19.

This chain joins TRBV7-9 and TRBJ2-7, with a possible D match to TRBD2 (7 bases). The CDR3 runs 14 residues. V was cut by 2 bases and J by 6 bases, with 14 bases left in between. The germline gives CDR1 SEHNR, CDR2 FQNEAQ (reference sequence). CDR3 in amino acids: CASSLRGGAGEQYF. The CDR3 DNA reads TGTGCCAGCAGCTTAAGGGGGGGCGCGGGCGAGCAGTACTTC.

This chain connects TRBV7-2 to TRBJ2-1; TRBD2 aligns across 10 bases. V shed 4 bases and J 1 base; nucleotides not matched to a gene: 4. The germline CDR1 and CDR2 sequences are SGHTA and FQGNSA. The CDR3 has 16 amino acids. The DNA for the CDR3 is TGTGCCAGCAGCTCATCTAGCGGGAGTTCCTACAATGAGCAGTTCTTC. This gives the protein CASSSSSGSSYNEQFF.

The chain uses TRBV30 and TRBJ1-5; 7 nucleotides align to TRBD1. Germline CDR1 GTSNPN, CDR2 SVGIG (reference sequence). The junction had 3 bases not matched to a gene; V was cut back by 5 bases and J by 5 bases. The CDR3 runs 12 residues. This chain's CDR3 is CAWGQGDQPQHF. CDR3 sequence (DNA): TGTGCCTGGGGGCAGGGGGATCAGCCCCAGCATTTT.

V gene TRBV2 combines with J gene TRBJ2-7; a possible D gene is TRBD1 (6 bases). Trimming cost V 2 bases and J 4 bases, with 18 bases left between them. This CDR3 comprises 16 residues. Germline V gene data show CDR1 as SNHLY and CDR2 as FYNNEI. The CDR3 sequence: CASSEPRQVVAYEQYF. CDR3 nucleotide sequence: TGTGCCAGCAGTGAACCCCGACAGGTAGTTGCGTACGAGCAGTACTTC.

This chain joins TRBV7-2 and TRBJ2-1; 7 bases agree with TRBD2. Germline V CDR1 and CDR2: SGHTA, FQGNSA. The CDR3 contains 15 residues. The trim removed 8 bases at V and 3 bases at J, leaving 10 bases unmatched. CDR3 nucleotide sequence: TGTGCCAGCGCACAGAGACGGGAGGTCTACAATGAGCAGTTCTTC. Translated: CASAQRREVYNEQFF.

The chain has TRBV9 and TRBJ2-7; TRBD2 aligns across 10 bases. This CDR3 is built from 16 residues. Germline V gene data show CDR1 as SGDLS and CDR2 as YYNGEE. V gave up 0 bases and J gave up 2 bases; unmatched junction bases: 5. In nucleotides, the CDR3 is TGTGCCAGCAGCGTAGGTAGCGGGGGGTCACCCTACGAGCAGTACTTC. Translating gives CASSVGSGGSPYEQYF.

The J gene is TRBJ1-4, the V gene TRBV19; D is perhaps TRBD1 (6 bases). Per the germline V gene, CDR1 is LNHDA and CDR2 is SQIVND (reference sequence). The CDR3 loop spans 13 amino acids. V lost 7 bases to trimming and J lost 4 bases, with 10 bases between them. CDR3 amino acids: CASKDSFNEKLFF. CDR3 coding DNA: TGTGCCAGTAAGGACAGCTTTAATGAAAAACTGTTTTTT. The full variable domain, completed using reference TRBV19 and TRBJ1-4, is DGGITQSPKYLFRKEGQNVTLSCEQNLNHDAMYWYRQDPGQGLRLIYYSQIVNDFQKGDIAEGYSVSREKKESFPLTVTSAQKNPTAFYLCASKDSFNEKLFFGSGTQLSVL.

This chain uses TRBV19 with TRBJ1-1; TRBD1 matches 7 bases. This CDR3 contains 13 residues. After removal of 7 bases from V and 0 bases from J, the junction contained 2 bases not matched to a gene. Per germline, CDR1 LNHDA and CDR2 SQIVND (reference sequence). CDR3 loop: CASMTGMNTEAFF. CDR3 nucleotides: TGTGCCAGTATGACAGGGATGAACACTGAAGCTTTCTTT.

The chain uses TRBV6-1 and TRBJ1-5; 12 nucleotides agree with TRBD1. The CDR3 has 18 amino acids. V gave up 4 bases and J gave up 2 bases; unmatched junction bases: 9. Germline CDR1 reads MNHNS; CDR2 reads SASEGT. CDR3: CASSAWDRGRRGNQPQHF. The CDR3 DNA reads TGTGCCAGCAGTGCCTGGGACAGGGGGCGTAGGGGCAATCAGCCCCAGCATTTT.

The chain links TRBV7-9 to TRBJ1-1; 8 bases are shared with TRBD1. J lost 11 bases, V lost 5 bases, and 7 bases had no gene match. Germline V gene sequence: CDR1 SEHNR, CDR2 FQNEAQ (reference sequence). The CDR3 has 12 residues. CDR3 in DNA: TGTGCCAGCAGCCTCCCAAGGACAGGGGCTTTCTTT. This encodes CASSLPRTGAFF.

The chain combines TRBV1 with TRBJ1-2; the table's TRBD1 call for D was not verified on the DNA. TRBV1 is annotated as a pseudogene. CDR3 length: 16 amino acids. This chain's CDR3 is CTSSQDLARIYYGYTF. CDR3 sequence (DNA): TGCACCAGCAGCCAAGATCTTGCCAGGATTTACTATGGCTACACCTTC.

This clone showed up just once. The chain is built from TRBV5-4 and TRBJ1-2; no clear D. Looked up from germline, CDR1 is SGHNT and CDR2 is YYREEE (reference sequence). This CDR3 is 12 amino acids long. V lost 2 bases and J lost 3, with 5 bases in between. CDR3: CASSFADYGYTF. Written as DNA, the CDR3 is TGTGCCAGCAGCTTCGCGGACTATGGCTACACCTTC. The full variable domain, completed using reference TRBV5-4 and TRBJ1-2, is ETGVTQSPTHLIKTRGQQVTLRCSSQSGHNTVSWYQQALGQGPQFIFQYYREEENGRGNFPPRFSGLQFPNYSSELNVNALELDDSALYLCASSFADYGYTFGSGTRLTVV.

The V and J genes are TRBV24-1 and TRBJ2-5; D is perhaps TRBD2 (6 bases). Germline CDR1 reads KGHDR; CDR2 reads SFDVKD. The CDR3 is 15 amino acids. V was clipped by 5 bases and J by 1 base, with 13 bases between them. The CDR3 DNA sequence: TGTGCCACCAGTGGTAGCGGAATGGTCCAAGAGACCCAGTACTTC. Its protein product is CATSGSGMVQETQYF.

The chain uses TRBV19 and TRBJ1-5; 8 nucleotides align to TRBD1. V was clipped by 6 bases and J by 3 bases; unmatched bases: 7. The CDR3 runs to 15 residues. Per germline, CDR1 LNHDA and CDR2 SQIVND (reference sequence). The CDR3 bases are TGTGCCAGTAGCTTAGGACAGGGCAACAATCAGCCCCAGCATTTT. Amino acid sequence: CASSLGQGNNQPQHF.

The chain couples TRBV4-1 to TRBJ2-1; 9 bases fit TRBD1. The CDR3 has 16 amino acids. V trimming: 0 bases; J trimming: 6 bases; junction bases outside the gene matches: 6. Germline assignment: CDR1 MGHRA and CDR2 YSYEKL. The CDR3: CASSQETGQGINEQFF. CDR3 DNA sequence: TGCGCCAGCAGCCAAGAAACGGGACAGGGTATCAATGAGCAGTTCTTC.

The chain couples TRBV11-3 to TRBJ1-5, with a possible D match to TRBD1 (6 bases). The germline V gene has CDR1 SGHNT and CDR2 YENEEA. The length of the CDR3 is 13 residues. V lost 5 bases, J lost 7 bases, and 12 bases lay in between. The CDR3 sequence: CASSRGHGQPQHF. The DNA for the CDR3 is TGTGCCAGCAGCCGGGGACACGGCCAGCCCCAGCATTTT.

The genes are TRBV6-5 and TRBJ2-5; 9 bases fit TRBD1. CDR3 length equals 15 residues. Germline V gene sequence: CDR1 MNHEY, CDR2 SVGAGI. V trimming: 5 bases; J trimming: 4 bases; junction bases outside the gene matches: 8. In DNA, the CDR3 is TGTGCCAGCAGTACCGGACAGGGGAGGATAGAGACCCAGTACTTC. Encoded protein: CASSTGQGRIETQYF.

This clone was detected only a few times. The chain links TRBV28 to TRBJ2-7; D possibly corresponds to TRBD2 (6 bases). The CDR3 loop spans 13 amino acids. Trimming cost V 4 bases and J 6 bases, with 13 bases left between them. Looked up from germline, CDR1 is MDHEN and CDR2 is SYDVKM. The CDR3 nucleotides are TGTGCCAGCAGTTCCGGGACTCATGGCGAGCAGTACTTC. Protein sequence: CASSSGTHGEQYF.

CDR3 sequence reads: CATSQTGLYSNQPQHF. The DNA of the CDR3 is TGTGCCACTTCCCAAACAGGGTTATATAGCAATCAGCCCCAGCATTTT. The chain employs TRBV24-1 and TRBJ1-5; TRBD1 might be the D (6 bases). The germline V gene encodes CDR1 KGHDR and CDR2 SFDVKD. The V gene lost 10 bases and the J gene lost 0 bases, with 18 bases spanning the gap. The CDR3 has 16 amino acids.

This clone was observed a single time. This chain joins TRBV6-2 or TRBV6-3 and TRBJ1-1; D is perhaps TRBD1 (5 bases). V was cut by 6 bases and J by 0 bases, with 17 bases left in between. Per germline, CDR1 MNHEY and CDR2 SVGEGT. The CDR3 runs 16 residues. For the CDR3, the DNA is TGTGCCAGCAGCCCTCTGTGGGGCGGCATGAACACTGAAGCTTTCTTT. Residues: CASSPLWGGMNTEAFF.

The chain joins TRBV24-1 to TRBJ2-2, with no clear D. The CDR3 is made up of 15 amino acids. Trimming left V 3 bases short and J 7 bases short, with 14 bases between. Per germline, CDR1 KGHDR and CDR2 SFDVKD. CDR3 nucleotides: TGTGCCACCAGTGATCCACAAGATGTTTACGGGGAGCTGTTTTTT. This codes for CATSDPQDVYGELFF.

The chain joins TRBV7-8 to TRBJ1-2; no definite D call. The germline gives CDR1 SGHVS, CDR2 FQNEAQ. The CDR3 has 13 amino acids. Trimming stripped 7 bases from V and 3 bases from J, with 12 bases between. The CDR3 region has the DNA TGTGCCAGCACTCCGGGGATTCACTATGGCTACACCTTC. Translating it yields CASTPGIHYGYTF.

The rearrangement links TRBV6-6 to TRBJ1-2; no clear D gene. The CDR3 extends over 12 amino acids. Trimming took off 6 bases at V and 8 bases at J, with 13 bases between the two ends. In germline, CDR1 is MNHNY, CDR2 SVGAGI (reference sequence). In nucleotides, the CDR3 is TGTGCCAGCAGCCTCCCCCAGGAAGGCTACACCTTC. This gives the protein CASSLPQEGYTF.

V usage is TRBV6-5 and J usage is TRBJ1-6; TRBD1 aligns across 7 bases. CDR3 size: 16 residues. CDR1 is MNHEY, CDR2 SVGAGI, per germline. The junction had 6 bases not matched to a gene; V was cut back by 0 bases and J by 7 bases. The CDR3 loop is CASSYSTGFVNSPLHF. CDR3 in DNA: TGTGCCAGCAGTTACTCGACAGGGTTTGTAAATTCACCCCTCCACTTT.

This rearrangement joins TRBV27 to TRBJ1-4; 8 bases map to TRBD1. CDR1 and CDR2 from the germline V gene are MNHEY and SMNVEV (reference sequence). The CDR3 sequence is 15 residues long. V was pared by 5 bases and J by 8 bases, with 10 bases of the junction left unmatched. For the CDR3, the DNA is TGTGCCAGCAGTACCGGACAGGGATTAGGAGAAAAACTGTTTTTT. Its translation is CASSTGQGLGEKLFF.

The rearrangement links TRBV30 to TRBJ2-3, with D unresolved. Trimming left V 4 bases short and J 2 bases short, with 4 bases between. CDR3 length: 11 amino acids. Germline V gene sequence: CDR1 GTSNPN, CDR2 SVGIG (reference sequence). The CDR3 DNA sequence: TGTGCCTGGACCATCACAGATACGCAGTATTTT. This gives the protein CAWTITDTQYF.

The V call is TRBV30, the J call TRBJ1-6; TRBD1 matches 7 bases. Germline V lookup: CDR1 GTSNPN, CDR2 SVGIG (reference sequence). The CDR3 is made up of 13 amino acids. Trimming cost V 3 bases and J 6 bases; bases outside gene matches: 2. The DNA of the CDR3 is TGTGCCTGGAGCCGGGACAGTAATTCACCCCTCCACTTT. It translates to CAWSRDSNSPLHF.

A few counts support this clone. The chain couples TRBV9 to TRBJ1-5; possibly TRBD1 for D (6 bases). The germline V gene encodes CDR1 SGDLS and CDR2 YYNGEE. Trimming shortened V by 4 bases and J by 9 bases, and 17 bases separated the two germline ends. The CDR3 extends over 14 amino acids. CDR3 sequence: CASSSQSGVGPQHF. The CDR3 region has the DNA TGTGCCAGCAGCTCGCAGTCAGGGGTAGGGCCCCAGCATTTT.

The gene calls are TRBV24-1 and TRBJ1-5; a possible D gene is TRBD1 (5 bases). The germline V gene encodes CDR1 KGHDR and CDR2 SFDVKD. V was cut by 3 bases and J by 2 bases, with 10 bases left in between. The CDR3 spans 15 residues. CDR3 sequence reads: CATSDNGAGNQPQHF. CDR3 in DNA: TGTGCCACCAGTGATAATGGGGCGGGCAATCAGCCCCAGCATTTT.